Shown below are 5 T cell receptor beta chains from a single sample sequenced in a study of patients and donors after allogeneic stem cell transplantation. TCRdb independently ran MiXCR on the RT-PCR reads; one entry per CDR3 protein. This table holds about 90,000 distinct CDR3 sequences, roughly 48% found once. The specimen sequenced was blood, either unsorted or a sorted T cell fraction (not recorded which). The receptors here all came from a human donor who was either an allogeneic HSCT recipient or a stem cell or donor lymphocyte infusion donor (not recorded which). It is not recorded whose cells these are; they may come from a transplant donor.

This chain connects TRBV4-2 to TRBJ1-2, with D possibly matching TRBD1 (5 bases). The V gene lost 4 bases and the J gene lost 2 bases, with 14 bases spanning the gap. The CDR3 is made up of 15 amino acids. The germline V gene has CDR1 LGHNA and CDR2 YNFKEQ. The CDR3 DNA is TGTGCCAGCAGCCCTTACTCCAGACAGAACTATGGCTACACCTTC. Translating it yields CASSPYSRQNYGYTF.

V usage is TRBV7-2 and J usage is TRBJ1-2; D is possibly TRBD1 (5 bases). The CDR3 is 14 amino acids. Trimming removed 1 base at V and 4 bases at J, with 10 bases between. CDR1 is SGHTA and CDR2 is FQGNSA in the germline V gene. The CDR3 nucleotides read TGTGCCAGCAGCTTAGTCGGGGACGGCTATGGCTACACCTTC. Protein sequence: CASSLVGDGYGYTF.

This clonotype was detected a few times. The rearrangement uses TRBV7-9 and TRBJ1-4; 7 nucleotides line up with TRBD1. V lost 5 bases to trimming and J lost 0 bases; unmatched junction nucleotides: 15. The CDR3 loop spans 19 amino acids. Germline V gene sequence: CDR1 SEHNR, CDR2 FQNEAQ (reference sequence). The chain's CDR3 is CASSRRQGQSPSTNEKLFF. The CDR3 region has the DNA TGTGCCAGCAGCCGCAGGCAGGGACAGTCCCCTTCAACTAATGAAAAACTGTTTTTT.

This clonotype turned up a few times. The CDR3 spells CSSTVGGATPGAFF. For the CDR3, the DNA is TGCAGCTCGACCGTGGGGGGCGCTACTCCGGGAGCTTTCTTT. This chain uses TRBV29-1 with TRBJ1-1; TRBD1 might be the D (6 bases). The V and J ends lost 8 bases and 10 bases respectively, with 26 bases between them. There are 14 residues in the CDR3. The V gene's germline CDR1 is SQVTM and CDR2 ANQGSEA.

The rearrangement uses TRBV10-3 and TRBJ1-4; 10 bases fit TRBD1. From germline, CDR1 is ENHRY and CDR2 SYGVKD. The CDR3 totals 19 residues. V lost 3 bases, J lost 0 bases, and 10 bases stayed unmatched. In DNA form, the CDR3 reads TGTGCCATCAGTGACCTACCGGGACAGGGGCCACCAACTAATGAAAAACTGTTTTTT. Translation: CAISDLPGQGPPTNEKLFF.